This T cell receptor beta chain appears in the sequencing data of a study of blood T cells in healthy people across ages. In the study overall: T cells yielded about one barcoded beta molecule per two cells through template switching. Findings and caveats of the study: Across the age range, TCR beta diversity per million T cells fell in a roughly linear way. The study found more naive CD4+ cells and higher diversity in long-lived than aged donors.

Donation came from healthy Caucasian individuals in Russia who were aged 6 to 90. It was with a sample-barcoded 5' primer and a J-beta primer mix that a second PCR of about 6 to 12 cycles was run. TCRdb reanalysed the 5' RACE reads using MiXCR and keeps one entry per CDR3 protein. The data hold under 2 million distinct CDR3 sequences, with roughly 32% observed a single time. The CDR3 contains 12 residues. Trimming took 5 bases from V and 5 from J, leaving 10 bases between them. The germline V gene encodes CDR1 SNHLY and CDR2 FYNNEI. A word on this clonotype: What it binds is unknown.

The sample was blood. The origin of this receptor is a woman aged 30 to 39 in good health. The chain uses TRBV2 and TRBJ2-7; a possible D gene is TRBD1 (5 bases). Written as DNA, the CDR3 is TGTGCCAGCAGTAGGGGCGAGGACGAGCAGTACTTC. Amino acid sequence: CASSRGEDEQYF.